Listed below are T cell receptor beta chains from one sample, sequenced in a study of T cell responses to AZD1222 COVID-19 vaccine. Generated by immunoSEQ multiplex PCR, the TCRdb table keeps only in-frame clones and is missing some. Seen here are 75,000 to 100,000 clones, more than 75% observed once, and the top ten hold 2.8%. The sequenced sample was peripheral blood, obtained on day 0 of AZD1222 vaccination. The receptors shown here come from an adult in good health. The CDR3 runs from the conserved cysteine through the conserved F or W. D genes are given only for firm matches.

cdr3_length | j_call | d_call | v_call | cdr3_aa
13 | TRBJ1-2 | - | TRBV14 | CASSQGIEYGYTF
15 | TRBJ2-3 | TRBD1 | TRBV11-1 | CASSLWTGYTDTQYF
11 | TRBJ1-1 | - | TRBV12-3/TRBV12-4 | CASSKNTEAFF
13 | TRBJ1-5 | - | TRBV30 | CAWSDRADQPQHF
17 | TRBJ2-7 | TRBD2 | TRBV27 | CASSLAYGGRTSYEQYF
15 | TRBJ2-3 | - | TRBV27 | CASSPPEQGTDTQYF
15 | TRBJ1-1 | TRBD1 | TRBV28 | CASSSGTALNTEAFF
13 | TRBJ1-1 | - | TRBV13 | CASSSSGSTEAFF
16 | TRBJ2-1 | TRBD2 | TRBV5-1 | CASSLVAGVLGNEQFF
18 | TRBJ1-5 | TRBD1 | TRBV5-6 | CASSLKDRGDRSNQPQHF